This is a list of T cell receptor beta chains from one sample in a study of OX40 agonist ivuxolimab in advanced cancers. Clones were sequenced by immunoSEQ multiplex PCR, and TCRdb holds only the in-frame ones, with some missing. The sample holds 50,000 to 70,000 clones, around four fifths seen once. Specimen: CD4+ or CD8+ T cells sorted from blood, collected in a trial of the OX40 agonist ivuxolimab. The receptors here all came from an adult with an advanced solid tumor such as melanoma, head and neck, liver or kidney cancer. CDR3s include the opening cysteine and the closing phenylalanine or tryptophan. D genes are given only for firm matches. Rows give clone size only sometimes, using once, few, many, or a class for an expanded clone.

v_call: TRBV7-9
d_call: TRBD1
clone_size: once
j_call: TRBJ1-1
cdr3_nt: TGTGCCAGCAACTCCGGGACAGGGAACACTGAAGCTTTCTTT
cdr3_aa: CASNSGTGNTEAFF

v_call: TRBV6-6
d_call: TRBD1
clone_size: .
j_call: TRBJ2-3
cdr3_nt: TGTGCCAGCAGTACAACAGGGGGCTACACAGATACGCAGTATTTT
cdr3_aa: CASSTTGGYTDTQYF

v_call: TRBV11-2
d_call: TRBD1
clone_size: .
j_call: TRBJ2-1
cdr3_nt: TGTGCCAGCACCCCAGCAGGATGGGACAGGGGGCTGCGGGAGCAGTTCTTC
cdr3_aa: CASTPAGWDRGLREQFF

v_call: TRBV11-1
d_call: .
clone_size: .
j_call: TRBJ1-6
cdr3_nt: TGTGCCAGCAGCCCTCGGCAGGGGAATTCACCCCTCCACTTT
cdr3_aa: CASSPRQGNSPLHF

v_call: TRBV4-3
d_call: .
clone_size: .
j_call: TRBJ1-1
cdr3_nt: TGCGCCAGCAGCCAAGACAGACAACTAATGAACACTGAAGCTTTCTTT
cdr3_aa: CASSQDRQLMNTEAFF

v_call: TRBV6-5
d_call: .
clone_size: .
j_call: TRBJ2-7
cdr3_nt: TGTGCCAGCAGTAAATCCCGGGCCCCCGGCGACGAGCAGTACTTC
cdr3_aa: CASSKSRAPGDEQYF

v_call: TRBV2
d_call: .
clone_size: once
j_call: TRBJ1-5
cdr3_nt: TGTGCCAGCAGTCCCATCCCGGGGCCCCAGCATTTT
cdr3_aa: CASSPIPGPQHF

v_call: TRBV5-1
d_call: .
clone_size: once
j_call: TRBJ2-1
cdr3_nt: TGCGCCAGCAGCTTGAATAGAGAGCAGTTCTTC
cdr3_aa: CASSLNREQFF

v_call: TRBV18
d_call: TRBD1
clone_size: .
j_call: TRBJ2-7
cdr3_nt: TGTGCCAGCTCACCACCGGCAGGGACAGGGGGCCTATACGAGCAGTACTTC
cdr3_aa: CASSPPAGTGGLYEQYF

v_call: TRBV6-1
d_call: .
clone_size: few
j_call: TRBJ1-5
cdr3_nt: TGTGCCAGCAGTGAGAACAGGGTGAATCAGCCCCAGCATTTT
cdr3_aa: CASSENRVNQPQHF

v_call: TRBV7-6
d_call: .
clone_size: .
j_call: TRBJ2-3
cdr3_nt: TGTGCCAGCAGCTCTCTGGCGGCTGGGTACGCCCCCACAGATACGCAGTATTTT
cdr3_aa: CASSSLAAGYAPTDTQYF

v_call: TRBV11-3
d_call: .
clone_size: .
j_call: TRBJ2-2
cdr3_nt: TGTGCCAGCAGCTTTCCCGGGCCCGGGGAGCTGTTTTTT
cdr3_aa: CASSFPGPGELFF

v_call: TRBV19
d_call: .
clone_size: .
j_call: TRBJ1-3
cdr3_nt: TGTGCCAGCAGGCAGGTCTCTGGAAACACCATATATTTT
cdr3_aa: CASRQVSGNTIYF

v_call: TRBV21-1
d_call: .
clone_size: .
j_call: TRBJ2-5
cdr3_nt: TGTGCCAGCAGCAAAAGGGGGGGCGAGGAGACCCAGTACTTC
cdr3_aa: CASSKRGGEETQYF

v_call: TRBV27
d_call: TRBD2
clone_size: .
j_call: TRBJ2-7
cdr3_nt: TGTGCCACTTCAGGCGGGGGGGTTTCTCACGAGCAGTACTTC
cdr3_aa: CATSGGGVSHEQYF

v_call: TRBV5-5
d_call: .
clone_size: .
j_call: TRBJ1-4
cdr3_nt: TGTGCCAGCAGCTTGGGGGCCGCTAATGAAAAACTGTTTTTT
cdr3_aa: CASSLGAANEKLFF

v_call: TRBV11-3
d_call: .
clone_size: medium-sized
j_call: TRBJ2-7
cdr3_nt: TGTGCCAGCGGGCAGGCCTACGAGCAGTACTTC
cdr3_aa: CASGQAYEQYF

v_call: TRBV30
d_call: .
clone_size: few
j_call: TRBJ1-6
cdr3_nt: TGTGCCTGGACAGTTAATTCACCCCTCCACTTT
cdr3_aa: CAWTVNSPLHF

v_call: TRBV6-1
d_call: .
clone_size: medium-sized
j_call: TRBJ1-5
cdr3_nt: TGTGCCAGCAGTGAAGGTTCAGGGGGCAATCAGCCCCAGCATTTT
cdr3_aa: CASSEGSGGNQPQHF

v_call: TRBV13
d_call: .
clone_size: few
j_call: TRBJ2-3
cdr3_nt: TGTGCCAGCAACCTGGGGCAAGCCGATACGCAGTATTTT
cdr3_aa: CASNLGQADTQYF

v_call: TRBV30
d_call: .
clone_size: once
j_call: TRBJ1-2
cdr3_nt: TGTGCCTGGAGCCAGGACTCGACACCTAACTATGGCTACACCTTC
cdr3_aa: CAWSQDSTPNYGYTF

v_call: TRBV29-1
d_call: .
clone_size: .
j_call: TRBJ1-1
cdr3_nt: TGCAGCGTGTCACAGTTGAAAGCTTTCTTT
cdr3_aa: CSVSQLKAFF

v_call: TRBV28
d_call: .
clone_size: .
j_call: TRBJ1-3
cdr3_nt: TGTGCCAGCAGTTTATACCCAGGGGCAGGGGGAAACACCATATATTTT
cdr3_aa: CASSLYPGAGGNTIYF

v_call: TRBV10-3
d_call: .
clone_size: once
j_call: TRBJ1-1
cdr3_nt: TGTGCCATCAGTGAGAACGGTGAACCGGGCACTGAAGCTTTCTTT
cdr3_aa: CAISENGEPGTEAFF

v_call: TRBV5-1
d_call: TRBD1
clone_size: .
j_call: TRBJ2-2
cdr3_nt: TGCGCCAGCAGCTTGGGACAGGGTGTTTGGACCGGGGAGCTGTTTTTT
cdr3_aa: CASSLGQGVWTGELFF